The clone carrying this T cell receptor (beta chain) was seen only a few times. Its antigen is currently unknown. The data are from a study of T cell clonotyping in hematopoietic cell transplantation. Samples: about 28 days before transplant, then days 30, 100 and 180 after. The CDR3 spans 18 residues. Germline V CDR1 and CDR2: PRHDT, FYEKMQ (reference sequence). Deletions cut 5 bases from V and 8 bases from J, with 25 bases between. Study-wide results and caveats: After transplant, recipient diversity fell while pathologically expanded clonotypes grew through day 180.

Using immunoSEQ multiplex PCR, the repertoire was profiled, and TCRdb retains in-frame clones only, with some absent. Of about 3,500 clones in the sample, 70% were seen once. The source was peripheral blood mononuclear cells, collected 30 days after allogeneic stem cell transplant. The J gene is TRBJ1-6, the V gene TRBV13; TRBD1 might be the D (6 bases). This receptor was taken from a male patient aged 40 to 55 who had an allogeneic stem cell transplant from an unrelated donor, so the T cells may come from the graft donor. Some clones in this sample may be carry-over from other donors' samples. This chain's CDR3 is CASSPGRGGNYFDSPLHF. CDR3 coding DNA: TGTGCCAGCAGCCCCGGGCGAGGGGGTAACTACTTCGATTCACCCCTCCACTTT.